This TCR beta chain was observed in a study of cytomegalovirus exposure and HLA in healthy donors. V lost 2 bases, J lost 4 bases, and 8 bases lay in between. The germline V gene has CDR1 MNHEY and CDR2 SVGAGI. This CDR3 comprises 14 residues. The PCR made use of 60 Vbeta and 13 Jbeta primers. Produced via immunoSEQ multiplex PCR; TCRdb's table is partial and in-frame only. The table lists more than 80,000 clones, roughly 82% of them singletons. Study findings and constraints: Fewer N-insertions than the roughly 670-donor mean were reportedly shown by an Asian-associated ancestry cluster in a later analysis. In a later analysis, TCR beta V- and J-gene trimming was associated with a missense DCLRE1C variant.

Likely unrecorded immune exposures existed in these nominally healthy donors. With regard to this clone: Antigen specificity is unknown.

This rearrangement joins TRBV6-5 to TRBJ2-2; D uncertain. The sequenced sample consisted of PBMCs. The sequence came from a man between 45 and 60 years old in good health and CMV-seronegative. CDR3 in DNA: TGTGCCAGCAGTTACGGGCAGCTCACCGGGGAGCTGTTTTTT. It encodes CASSYGQLTGELFF.